This paragraph reports one T cell receptor (beta chain). Antigen: not known. The assay was immunoSEQ multiplex PCR, and TCRdb's table has in-frame clones only and misses some. The sample carries about 52,000 clones, 84% recorded once. Patients each gave 1 to 8 samples, pretreatment and on-treatment. These data are taken from a study of PD-L1 blockade in urothelial cancer. Looking at the study overall: Males with bladder-origin urothelial cancer made up about 85% of the roughly 30 patients. Previous chemotherapy exposure amounted to 0 to 3 regimens for patients.

CDR1 is MNHEY, CDR2 SVGAGI, per germline. Trimming stripped 4 bases from V and 4 bases from J, with 10 bases between. The CDR3 sequence is 13 residues long. Study-wide results and limits: Durable benefit accompanied greater 3-week expansion of tumor-associated blood clones.

The chain has TRBV6-5 and TRBJ1-1, with D unresolved. The clonotype originates from a man aged 35 to 55 with urothelial cancer. Material: PBMCs, obtained around atezolizumab (anti-PD-L1) treatment. CDR3 residues: CASSSQEVTEAFF. CDR3 nucleotide sequence: TGTGCCAGCAGTTCCCAAGAGGTCACTGAAGCTTTCTTT.